This entry lists 18 T cell receptor beta chains sequenced from one sample in a study of naive and memory T cell subsets. Their antigens remain unidentified. Both TRBC1 and TRBC2 were covered by a beta constant-region primer of two equimolar oligonucleotides. The ligated cDNA underwent four PCR rounds using SP2 and nested alpha and beta constant-region primers. One entry per CDR3 protein, called by TCRdb with MiXCR from the UMI-ligation and nested PCR reads. The data contain about 99,000 distinct CDR3 sequences, around 13% of them singletons. Study-wide points: Naive repertoires, especially CD8, held a few larger clonotypes, possibly memory cells re-expressing CD45RA.

Sequencing input: naive CD8+ T cells from blood. These receptors were obtained from a human donor in good health.

This clonotype showed up just a few times. The genes are TRBV4-3 and TRBJ1-1; tentatively, D is TRBD1 (5 bases). Trimming removed 2 bases at V and 1 base at J, with 14 bases between. The germline V gene encodes CDR1 LGHNA and CDR2 YSLEER. The CDR3 covers 16 residues. The DNA for the CDR3 is TGCGCCAGCAGCCAAAAAGGAGCCGACAGGAACACTGAAGCTTTCTTT. Translation gives CASSQKGADRNTEAFF.

This clonotype was picked up a small number of times. This chain connects TRBV7-9 to TRBJ2-6; 7 bases match TRBD1. The CDR3 extends over 14 amino acids. CDR1 and CDR2 (germline): SEHNR, FQNEAQ (reference sequence). In DNA, the CDR3 is TGTGCGTTAGAGGGGGCTACTGGGGCCAACGTCCTGACTTTC. Amino acids: CALEGATGANVLTF. Using reference TRBV7-9 and TRBJ2-6 for the parts outside the CDR3, the full variable domain is DTGVSQNPRHKITKRGQNVTFRCDPISEHNRLYWYRQTLGQGPEFLTYFQNEAQLEKSRLLSDRFSAERPKGSFSTLEIQRTEQGDSAMYLCALEGATGANVLTFGAGSRLTVL.

Ten or more counts support this clonotype. The V and J genes are TRBV25-1 and TRBJ1-3, with a weak D call TRBD1 (5 bases). Trimming cost V 3 bases and J 0 bases, with 15 bases left between them. The CDR3 has 17 residues. CDR1 and CDR2 from the germline V gene are MGHDK and SYGVNS. CDR3 amino acids: CASSDSRDLGSGNTIYF. CDR3 DNA sequence: TGTGCCAGCAGTGACTCACGGGACCTGGGCTCTGGAAACACCATATATTTT.

This clonotype appeared once. The rearrangement uses TRBV7-2 and TRBJ1-3; no clear D. The V end was cut by 4 bases, the J end by 0 bases, with 7 bases between. The CDR3 extends over 14 amino acids. CDR1 is SGHTA and CDR2 is FQGNSA in the germline V gene. Here the CDR3 reads CASSYLYSGNTIYF. CDR3 bases: TGTGCCAGCAGCTACTTATACTCTGGAAACACCATATATTTT.

In this sample, this clonotype turned up many times. V and J are TRBV20-1 and TRBJ2-5; D uncertain. Germline lookup yields CDR1 DFQATT and CDR2 SNEGSKA (reference sequence). The CDR3 totals 12 residues. V shed 1 base and J shed 2 bases, with 5 bases lying between them. The CDR3 DNA reads as TGCAGTGCTAGAGTGCCTCAAGAGACCCAGTACTTC. Translated, it gives CSARVPQETQYF.

This clonotype was found once. The chain links TRBV7-2 to TRBJ2-5; 9 nucleotides agree with TRBD2. Germline V CDR1 and CDR2: SGHTA, FQGNSA. J lost 2 bases, V lost 1 base, and 2 bases had no gene match. The CDR3 totals 15 residues. CDR3 amino acids: CASSLELAGQETQYF. In DNA, the CDR3 is TGTGCCAGCAGCTTAGAGCTAGCGGGGCAAGAGACCCAGTACTTC.

This clonotype came up a few times. The chain has TRBV20-1 and TRBJ1-1, with D unresolved. V was shortened by 6 bases and J by 4 bases, with 12 bases between the two germline ends. This CDR3 region has 12 residues. Germline CDR1 reads DFQATT; CDR2 reads SNEGSKA (reference sequence). CDR3 nucleotides: TGCAGTGCCATTCCCGGCAGCACTGAAGCTTTCTTT. Residues: CSAIPGSTEAFF.

The V call is TRBV19, the J call TRBJ2-6; TRBD2 aligns across 9 bases. This CDR3 contains 19 residues. Germline lookup yields CDR1 LNHDA and CDR2 SQIVND (reference sequence). Losses at the gene ends were 3 bases for V and 0 bases for J; bases not matched to a gene: 9. CDR3 nucleotides: TGTGCCAGTAGTATGCCGACTAGCGGCCCATCCTCTGGGGCCAACGTCCTGACTTTC. Protein product: CASSMPTSGPSSGANVLTF.

This chain connects TRBV20-1 to TRBJ2-3; 9 bases line up with TRBD1. This CDR3 is built from 16 residues. After removal of 6 bases from V and 5 bases from J, the junction contained 15 bases not matched to a gene. CDR1 DFQATT and CDR2 SNEGSKA come from the germline V gene (reference sequence). Here the CDR3 DNA reads TGCAGTGCCCCCCCGCCGGGACAGGGTCTTAGAGATACGCAGTATTTT. It specifies CSAPPPGQGLRDTQYF.

The chain combines TRBV19 with TRBJ2-1, with TRBD1 matching 10 bases. J was trimmed by 3 bases and V by 5 bases; bases with no gene match: 4. Germline V gene data show CDR1 as LNHDA and CDR2 as SQIVND (reference sequence). CDR3 length equals 15 residues. CDR3 protein: CASSAGTGDYNEQFF. Here the CDR3 DNA reads TGTGCCAGTAGTGCCGGGACAGGGGACTACAATGAGCAGTTCTTC.

This clonotype turned up a few times. This sequence joins TRBV7-9 and TRBJ2-5; D gene ambiguous. Germline values: CDR1 SEHNR, CDR2 FQNEAQ (reference sequence). This CDR3 comprises 15 residues. The ends were cut back, 0 bases at V and 1 base at J, with 9 bases in the middle. The CDR3 loop is CASSLAPGIQETQYF. In DNA, the CDR3 is TGTGCCAGCAGCTTAGCGCCCGGCATCCAAGAGACCCAGTACTTC.

Sample share makes this clonotype medium-sized. This sequence joins TRBV20-1 and TRBJ2-1, with D unclear. The germline V gene encodes CDR1 DFQATT and CDR2 SNEGSKA (reference sequence). The CDR3 consists of 13 residues. Trimming removed 3 bases at V and 5 bases at J, with 11 bases between. The CDR3 coding sequence is TGCAGTGCTAGTGGGATCGGAGACAATGAGCAGTTCTTC. Translating gives CSASGIGDNEQFF.

This clonotype was recorded many times. The gene calls are TRBV6-2 or TRBV6-3 and TRBJ2-5, with D hard to call. This CDR3 region has 12 residues. The germline V gene encodes CDR1 MNHEY and CDR2 SVGEGT. V dropped 4 bases and J dropped 3 bases, with 6 bases sitting between them. CDR3 amino acids: CASSSVEETQYF. As DNA, the CDR3 is TGTGCCAGCAGTTCGGTGGAAGAGACCCAGTACTTC.

This clonotype was counted between two and nine times. The J gene is TRBJ2-5, the V gene TRBV12-3 or TRBV12-4, with a tentative D call TRBD2 (5 bases). Trimming removed 7 bases from V and 4 bases from J, with 16 bases in between. CDR3 length: 14 residues. The CDR3 nucleotides read TGTGCCAGCACCCCCCATGCAGGAGGAGAGACCCAGTACTTC. Its translation is CASTPHAGGETQYF.

V is TRBV28 and J is TRBJ2-2; D gene uncertain. In germline, CDR1 is MDHEN, CDR2 SYDVKM. The CDR3 consists of 13 residues. The V and J ends lost 5 bases and 9 bases respectively, with 13 bases between them. CDR3 DNA: TGTGCCAGCAGTCCCGGATCGAAAAGGGAGCTGTTTTTT. Translation: CASSPGSKRELFF.

This clonotype appeared many times. The chain recombines TRBV27 with TRBJ1-3, with no clear D. V was trimmed by 6 bases and J by 2 bases, leaving 5 bases between them. This CDR3 is 12 amino acids long. Germline V gene data show CDR1 as MNHEY and CDR2 as SMNVEV (reference sequence). The CDR3: CASRSPGNTIYF. The CDR3 nucleotides are TGTGCCAGCAGATCGCCTGGAAACACCATATATTTT.

This clonotype appeared a few times. As DNA, the CDR3 is TGTGCCAGCAGCTACCGGGACAGCCTGTACGAGCAGTACTTC. Amino acids: CASSYRDSLYEQYF. V gene TRBV7-9 combines with J gene TRBJ2-7, with TRBD1 matching 7 bases. Per germline, CDR1 SEHNR and CDR2 FQNEAQ (reference sequence). CDR3 length: 14 amino acids. V was pared by 4 bases and J by 4 bases, with 7 bases of the junction left unmatched. The entire variable domain, with the rest obtained from reference TRBV7-9 and TRBJ2-7, is as follows: DTGVSQNPRHKITKRGQNVTFRCDPISEHNRLYWYRQTLGQGPEFLTYFQNEAQLEKSRLLSDRFSAERPKGSFSTLEIQRTEQGDSAMYLCASSYRDSLYEQYFGPGTRLTVT.

The rearrangement uses TRBV6-1 and TRBJ2-5; 8 bases match TRBD2. The germline gives CDR1 MNHNS, CDR2 SASEGT. The CDR3 length is 17 residues. The junction had 11 bases not matched to a gene; V was cut back by 0 bases and J by 5 bases. The CDR3 DNA reads as TGTGCCAGCAGTGAAGCGCCTCCGGGACTAGTAGCTGAGACCCAGTACTTC. Encoded protein: CASSEAPPGLVAETQYF.